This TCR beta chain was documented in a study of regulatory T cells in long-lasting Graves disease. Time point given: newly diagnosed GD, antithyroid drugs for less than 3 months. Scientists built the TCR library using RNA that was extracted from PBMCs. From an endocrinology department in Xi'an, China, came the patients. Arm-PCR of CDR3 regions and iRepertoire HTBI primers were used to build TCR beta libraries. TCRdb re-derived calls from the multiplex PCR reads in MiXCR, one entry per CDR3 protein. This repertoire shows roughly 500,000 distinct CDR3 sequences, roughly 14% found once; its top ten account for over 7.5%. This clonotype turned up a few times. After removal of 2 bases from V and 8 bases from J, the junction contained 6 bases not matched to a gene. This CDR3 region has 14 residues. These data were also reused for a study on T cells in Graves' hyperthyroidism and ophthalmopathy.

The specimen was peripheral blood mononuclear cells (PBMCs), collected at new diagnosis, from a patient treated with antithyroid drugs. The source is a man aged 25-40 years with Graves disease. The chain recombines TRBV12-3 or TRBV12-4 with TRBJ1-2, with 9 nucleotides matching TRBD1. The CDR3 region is CASSLNDRGGGYTF. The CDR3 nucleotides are TGTGCCAGCAGTTTAAATGACAGGGGGGGCGGCTACACCTTC.